A selection of T cell receptor beta chains follows, all from one sample in a study of T-cell memory formation after mild COVID-19. From the 5' RACE reads, TCRdb called clonotypes with MiXCR, one entry per CDR3 protein. The repertoire has about 350,000 distinct CDR3 sequences, roughly an eighth of them found once; the top ten carry 20% to 25%. The sequenced sample consisted of PBMCs or a T cell subset sorted from them (not recorded which). These receptors were collected from a man aged 18 to 29 who had mild COVID-19 (a few samples of this study predate the infection). Cell type and time point are not known. Both conserved end residues are part of each CDR3. A D gene is named only where the DNA matches it firmly. Size is omitted from some rows. Given values are once, few, many or a class for expanded clones.

>TRBJ2-5|TRBD2|many|TRBV7-9
CASSFGGGAETQYF
TGTGCCAGCAGCTTCGGCGGGGGGGCCGAGACCCAGTACTTC
>TRBJ2-3|.|few|TRBV27
CASSLRRAGTDTQYF
TGTGCCAGCAGTTTAAGGCGAGCAGGGACAGATACGCAGTATTTT
>TRBJ2-7|.|once|TRBV5-6
CASSRNRNPVYEQYF
TGTGCCAGCAGCCGGAACAGGAACCCTGTCTACGAGCAGTACTTC
>TRBJ1-5|.|few|TRBV20-1
CSASYRTDNQPQHF
TGCAGTGCTAGTTACCGGACAGACAATCAGCCCCAGCATTTT
>TRBJ2-7|.|few|TRBV12-5
CASGLVAGRTYEQYF
TGTGCTAGTGGTTTGGTGGCAGGCAGAACCTACGAGCAGTACTTC
>TRBJ1-3|.|few|TRBV15
CATSKFRNGNTIYF
TGTGCCACCAGCAAGTTTAGGAACGGAAACACCATATATTTT
>TRBJ1-4|.|few|TRBV4-1
CASSQDRGARGKLFF
TGCGCCAGCAGCCAAGATCGGGGGGCTCGGGGAAAACTGTTTTTT
>TRBJ2-5|.|.|TRBV6-2/TRBV6-3
CASSRPGLLGETQYF
TGTGCCAGCAGTAGACCGGGACTCCTTGGAGAGACCCAGTACTTC
>TRBJ2-1|.|few|TRBV4-3
CASSQGVSTSSYNEQFF
TGCGCCAGCAGCCAAGGAGTAAGTACGAGCTCCTACAATGAGCAGTTCTTC
>TRBJ2-1|.|.|TRBV5-1
CASSPGAYSNNEQFF
TGCGCCAGCAGCCCAGGGGCATACTCCAACAATGAGCAGTTCTTC
>TRBJ2-1|TRBD2|.|TRBV4-3
CASSQGLAGWSSYNEQFF
TGCGCCAGCAGCCAGGGACTAGCGGGGTGGAGCTCCTACAATGAGCAGTTCTTC
>TRBJ1-4|.|few|TRBV12-3/TRBV12-4
CASTHGEKLFF
TGTGCCAGCACCCACGGAGAAAAACTGTTTTTT
>TRBJ2-2|.|few|TRBV4-3
CASSRTRGLRTGELFF
TGCGCCAGCAGCCGGACTCGTGGACTCCGTACCGGGGAGCTGTTTTTT
>TRBJ1-2|TRBD1|.|TRBV14
CASSQVRTGANYGYTF
TGTGCCAGCAGCCAAGTCCGGACAGGAGCTAACTATGGCTACACCTTC
>TRBJ2-7|.|few|TRBV6-2/TRBV6-3
CASSWYRVNEQYF
TGTGCCAGCAGTTGGTACAGGGTGAATGAGCAGTACTTC
>TRBJ2-1|TRBD2|.|TRBV27
CASSYGLAPYNEQFF
TGTGCCAGCAGTTATGGACTAGCACCCTACAATGAGCAGTTCTTC
>TRBJ2-5|TRBD2|.|TRBV28
CASSTLAGDPIETQYF
TGTGCCAGCAGTACCCTAGCGGGGGACCCCATAGAGACCCAGTACTTC
>TRBJ2-1|.|many|TRBV29-1
CSVGKGGNEQFF
TGCAGCGTTGGGAAAGGGGGAAATGAGCAGTTCTTC
>TRBJ2-3|.|many|TRBV5-1
CASSLNPDTQYF
TGCGCCAGCAGCTTGAACCCAGATACGCAGTATTTT
>TRBJ2-2|.|.|TRBV12-3/TRBV12-4
CASSSAGGTGELFF
TGTGCCAGCAGTTCTGCCGGCGGCACCGGGGAGCTGTTTTTT
>TRBJ1-1|TRBD1|few|TRBV12-3/TRBV12-4
CASSLWSGGWDTEAFF
TGTGCCAGCAGTTTATGGTCAGGGGGCTGGGACACTGAAGCTTTCTTT
>TRBJ2-2|.|few|TRBV24-1
CATSDLGGFGELFF
TGTGCCACCAGTGATTTGGGGGGGTTCGGGGAGCTGTTTTTT
>TRBJ2-5|.|.|TRBV5-1
CASSTSGQTQETQYF
TGCGCCAGCAGCACCTCCGGACAAACACAAGAGACCCAGTACTTC
>TRBJ2-1|.|few|TRBV2
CASMELAESGEQFF
TGTGCCAGCATGGAACTAGCTGAATCGGGTGAGCAGTTCTTC
>TRBJ1-5|TRBD1|many|TRBV6-2/TRBV6-3
CASRFPGQGDQPQHF
TGTGCCAGCAGATTCCCGGGACAGGGTGATCAGCCCCAGCATTTT
>TRBJ2-1|TRBD1|few|TRBV7-9
CASWGQGINEQFF
TGTGCCAGCTGGGGACAGGGCATCAATGAGCAGTTCTTC
>TRBJ1-2|.|few|TRBV6-2/TRBV6-3
CASSYQADGYTF
TGTGCCAGCAGTTACCAGGCAGATGGCTACACCTTC
>TRBJ1-2|TRBD1|few|TRBV7-2
CASSLDQGAYTF
TGTGCCAGCAGCTTAGACCAGGGGGCCTACACCTTC